A selection of T cell receptor beta chains follows, all from one sample in a study of CD8 T cells in Susac syndrome. TCRdb called the immunoSEQ multiplex PCR reads again in MiXCR, with one record for every CDR3 protein. Found here are 160,000 or so distinct CDR3 sequences, 95% to 96% of them singletons; the top ten hold roughly 0.16%. Source material: CD8+ T cells from PBMCs. These receptors all stem from a human donor with multiple sclerosis. Each CDR3 is given with its conserved first and last residue. A D gene is named only where the DNA matches it firmly.

d_gene: -; v_gene: TRBV4-2; j_gene: TRBJ2-3; CDR3aa: CASSLHAGGLGTDTQYF
d_gene: -; v_gene: TRBV7-8; j_gene: TRBJ1-6; CDR3aa: CASSLKPSSYNSPLHF
d_gene: TRBD1; v_gene: TRBV5-1; j_gene: TRBJ2-1; CDR3aa: CASSRYRDRGTNEQFF
d_gene: -; v_gene: TRBV20-1; j_gene: TRBJ2-5; CDR3aa: CSAIPLMGAPQETQYF
d_gene: -; v_gene: TRBV27; j_gene: TRBJ1-2; CDR3aa: CASSYRGGDGYTF
d_gene: -; v_gene: TRBV6-1; j_gene: TRBJ1-6; CDR3aa: CASSPSHTFSSYNSPLHF
d_gene: TRBD2; v_gene: TRBV11-2; j_gene: TRBJ2-5; CDR3aa: CASSPGLRRGGEETQYF
d_gene: -; v_gene: TRBV3-1; j_gene: TRBJ2-2; CDR3aa: CASSQDRPRNTGELFF
d_gene: -; v_gene: TRBV19; j_gene: TRBJ2-1; CDR3aa: CASSITLGFNEQFF
d_gene: -; v_gene: TRBV9; j_gene: TRBJ2-1; CDR3aa: CASSRTDNEQFF
d_gene: -; v_gene: TRBV27; j_gene: TRBJ2-7; CDR3aa: CASSLRGEQYF
d_gene: -; v_gene: TRBV6-5; j_gene: TRBJ2-5; CDR3aa: CASSPERRETQYF
d_gene: TRBD1; v_gene: TRBV7-9; j_gene: TRBJ1-1; CDR3aa: CASSLEGAMHTEAFF
d_gene: -; v_gene: TRBV6-5; j_gene: TRBJ1-6; CDR3aa: CASSYSGNSPLHF
d_gene: -; v_gene: TRBV6-5; j_gene: TRBJ2-1; CDR3aa: CASTTRGENEQFF
d_gene: -; v_gene: TRBV20-1; j_gene: TRBJ1-6; CDR3aa: CSATRDGSSYNSPLHF
d_gene: TRBD2; v_gene: TRBV5-4; j_gene: TRBJ2-1; CDR3aa: CASSTWTSATGEQFF
d_gene: -; v_gene: TRBV12-3/TRBV12-4; j_gene: TRBJ1-5; CDR3aa: CASTTWGGGEPQHF
d_gene: -; v_gene: TRBV10-3; j_gene: TRBJ2-1; CDR3aa: CAISEPGGPWDEQFF
d_gene: TRBD2; v_gene: TRBV5-6; j_gene: TRBJ2-3; CDR3aa: CASSWLLAELTDTQYF
d_gene: TRBD1; v_gene: TRBV12-3/TRBV12-4; j_gene: TRBJ2-1; CDR3aa: CASSWTGEPYNEQFF
d_gene: TRBD2; v_gene: TRBV29-1; j_gene: TRBJ2-3; CDR3aa: CSVEGVSGGAFGTDTQYF
d_gene: TRBD2; v_gene: TRBV3-1; j_gene: TRBJ2-7; CDR3aa: CASSQDGPRGALYEQYF
d_gene: -; v_gene: TRBV6-1; j_gene: TRBJ2-2; CDR3aa: CASSDPPNTGELFF
d_gene: -; v_gene: TRBV9; j_gene: TRBJ1-5; CDR3aa: CASSLERREPQHF
d_gene: -; v_gene: TRBV3-1; j_gene: TRBJ2-5; CDR3aa: CASSRDRGGRETQYF
d_gene: -; v_gene: TRBV7-9; j_gene: TRBJ1-4; CDR3aa: CASTLGDEKLFF